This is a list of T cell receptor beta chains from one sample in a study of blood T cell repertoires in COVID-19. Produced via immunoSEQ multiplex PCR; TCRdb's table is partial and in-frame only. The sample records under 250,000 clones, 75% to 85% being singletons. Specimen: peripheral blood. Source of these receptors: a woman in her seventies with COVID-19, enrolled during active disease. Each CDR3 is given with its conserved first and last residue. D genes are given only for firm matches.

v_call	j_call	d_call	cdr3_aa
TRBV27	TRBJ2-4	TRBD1	CASSTYPPQGVAKNIQYF
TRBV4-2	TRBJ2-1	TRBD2	CASSQRASGAYNEQFF
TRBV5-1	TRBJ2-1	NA	CASSLSLEFSYNEQFF
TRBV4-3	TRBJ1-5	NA	CASSQDLNQPQHF
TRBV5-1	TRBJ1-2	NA	CASSSLRTRRVGYTF
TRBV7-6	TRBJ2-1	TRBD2	CASSLLGLGGNNEQFF
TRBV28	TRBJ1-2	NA	CASNNPNYGYTF
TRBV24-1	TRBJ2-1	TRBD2	CATSDSSGRAGSYNEQFF
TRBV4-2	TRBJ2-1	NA	CASSSTLGLLVNEQFF
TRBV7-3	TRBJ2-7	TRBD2	CASSPGVAGGYEQYF
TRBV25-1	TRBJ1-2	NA	CASSPGSNYGYTF
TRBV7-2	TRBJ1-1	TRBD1	CASSIRQGANTEAFF
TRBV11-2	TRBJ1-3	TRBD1	CASSRLTGAGNTIYF
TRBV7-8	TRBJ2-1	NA	CASSLGFSSYNEQFF
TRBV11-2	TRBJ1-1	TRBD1	CASSLRTGLAFF
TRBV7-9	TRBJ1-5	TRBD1	CASSQTGPTGNQPQHF
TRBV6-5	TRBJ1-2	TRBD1	CASSRQGTNYGYTF
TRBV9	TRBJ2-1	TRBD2	CASSALFGSSGRYTYNEQFF
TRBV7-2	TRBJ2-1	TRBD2	CASSISGPGNEQFF
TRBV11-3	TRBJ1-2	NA	CASSLTGKYGYTF
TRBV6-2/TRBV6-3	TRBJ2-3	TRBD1	CASSSLRDRETDTQYF
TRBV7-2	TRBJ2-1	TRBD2	CASSSGLAGEEQFF
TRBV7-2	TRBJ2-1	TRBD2	CASSPRTSGGRGNEQFF
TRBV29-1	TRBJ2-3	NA	CSVTWQGGTDTQYF
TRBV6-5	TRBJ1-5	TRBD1	CASRDRGGNQPQHF
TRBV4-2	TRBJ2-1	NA	CASSQKGGAGPYNEQFF
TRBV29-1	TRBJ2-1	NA	CSATTGSSYNEQFF
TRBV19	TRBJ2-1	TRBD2	CATASGRGYNEQFF
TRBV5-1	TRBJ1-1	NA	CASSSTTQNTEAFF
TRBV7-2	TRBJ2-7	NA	CASSATGGSYEQYF
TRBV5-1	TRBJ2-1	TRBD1	CASSREQGMKQFF
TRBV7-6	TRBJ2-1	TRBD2	CASSSGRGKRGAYNEQFF
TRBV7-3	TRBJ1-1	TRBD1	CASSWTGISEAFF
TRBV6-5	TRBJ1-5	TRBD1	CAISDRGKNQPQHF
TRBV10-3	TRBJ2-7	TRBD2	CAISESRGGSAAYEQYF
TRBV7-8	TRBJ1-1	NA	CASSLGEGVTEAFF
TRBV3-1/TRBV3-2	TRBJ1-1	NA	CASSPGLGTEAFF
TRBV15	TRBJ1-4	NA	CATSRDASVSNEKLFF
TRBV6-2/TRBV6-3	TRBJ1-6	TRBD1	CASSSGTGGNSPLHF
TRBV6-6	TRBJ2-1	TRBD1	CASSSTGSDYNEQFF
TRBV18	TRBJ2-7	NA	CASSLSGQSYEQYF
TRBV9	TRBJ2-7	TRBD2	CASSRTGGIYEQYF
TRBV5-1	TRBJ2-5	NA	CASSFGGQQETQYF
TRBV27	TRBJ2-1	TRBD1	CASSLLGQRHNEQFF
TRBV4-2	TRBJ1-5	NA	CASSPRHGGNQPQHF
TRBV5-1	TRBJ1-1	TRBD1	CASSLSQGADEAFF
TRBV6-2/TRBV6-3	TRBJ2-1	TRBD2	CASSYSVSGGSYNEQFF
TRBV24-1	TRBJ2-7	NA	CATSDRVTYEQYF